This passage covers 20 T cell receptor beta chains from one sample sequenced in a study of shared T cell receptors in the human thymus. Method: immunoSEQ multiplex PCR; TCRdb's copy keeps in-frame clones and lacks some. Seen here are some 760,000 clones, around 85% observed once, and the top ten hold more than 0.008%. This sample was also put to use in a study of human thymus T cells.

The sample taken for sequencing was thymocytes. These receptors were collected from a girl less than two years old with a congenital heart defect.

The chain couples TRBV7-9 to TRBJ1-1; D unresolved. This CDR3 comprises 13 residues. Trimming stripped 3 bases from V and 4 bases from J, with 9 bases between. Germline values: CDR1 SEHNR, CDR2 FQNEAQ (reference sequence). The CDR3 sequence: CASSFAEGTEAFF. The CDR3 DNA reads TGTGCCAGCAGCTTTGCGGAAGGCACTGAAGCTTTCTTT.

The chain combines TRBV9 with TRBJ2-5; D might be TRBD2 (6 bases). Trimming took 0 bases from V and 5 from J, leaving 20 bases between them. The germline V gene has CDR1 SGDLS and CDR2 YYNGEE. The CDR3 consists of 17 residues. DNA for the CDR3: TGTGCCAGCAGCGTAGGAAGAGCGAACACGGGGGTTGAGACCCAGTACTTC. Encoded protein: CASSVGRANTGVETQYF.

The chain links TRBV19 to TRBJ2-2; perhaps TRBD2 as D (5 bases). Germline V CDR1 and CDR2: LNHDA, SQIVND (reference sequence). V gave up 3 bases and J gave up 5 bases, with 19 bases separating them. This CDR3 is 17 amino acids long. The chain's CDR3 is CASSIISGRGGTGELFF. DNA of the CDR3: TGTGCCAGTAGTATTATAAGCGGACGCGGCGGAACCGGGGAGCTGTTTTTT.

The genes are TRBV6-5 and TRBJ2-7; 9 bases align to TRBD2. Germline lookup yields CDR1 MNHEY and CDR2 SVGAGI. The V and J ends lost 5 bases and 12 bases, in that order; junction bases with no gene match: 11. The CDR3 has 13 residues. CDR3 amino acids: CASSEGRAGGPYF. Here the CDR3 DNA reads TGTGCCAGCAGTGAAGGCAGGGCGGGGGGGCCGTACTTC.

The rearrangement links TRBV19 to TRBJ1-1; TRBD1 is a possible D gene (6 bases). CDR3 length equals 13 residues. Trimming pared 4 bases from V and 5 bases from J, leaving 11 bases between. In germline, CDR1 is LNHDA, CDR2 SQIVND (reference sequence). The CDR3 region has the DNA TGTGCCAGTAGTAGCCCAGGGGAAACTGAAGCTTTCTTT. Translated: CASSSPGETEAFF. Full variable domain (remainder filled in from reference TRBV19 and TRBJ1-1): DGGITQSPKYLFRKEGQNVTLSCEQNLNHDAMYWYRQDPGQGLRLIYYSQIVNDFQKGDIAEGYSVSREKKESFPLTVTSAQKNPTAFYLCASSSPGETEAFFGQGTRLTVV.

The chain links TRBV15 to TRBJ1-6; a possible D gene is TRBD1 (5 bases). The CDR3 extends over 16 amino acids. The germline gives CDR1 LNHNV, CDR2 YYDKDF (reference sequence). V shed 3 bases and J shed 8 bases, with 17 bases lying between them. This CDR3 reads CATSSRVRGADSPLHF. The CDR3, as DNA: TGTGCCACCAGCAGCCGGGTAAGGGGCGCGGATTCACCCCTCCACTTT.

The chain is built from TRBV19 and TRBJ1-6; 8 nucleotides match TRBD1. This CDR3 comprises 16 residues. Trimming at V came to 8 bases and at J to 9 bases, leaving 15 bases not matched to a gene. The germline V gene has CDR1 LNHDA and CDR2 SQIVND (reference sequence). CDR3 loop: CASEGTGGFYGSPLHF. The CDR3 region has the DNA TGTGCCAGTGAAGGGACAGGAGGTTTTTATGGTTCACCCCTCCACTTT.

V usage is TRBV27 and J usage is TRBJ2-7, with 14 bases that match TRBD2. Germline V gene data show CDR1 as MNHEY and CDR2 as SMNVEV (reference sequence). The CDR3 runs to 17 residues. V trimming: 3 bases; J trimming: 2 bases; junction bases outside the gene matches: 6. The CDR3 loop is CASSFWTSGGPAYEQYF. CDR3 DNA: TGTGCCAGCAGTTTTTGGACTAGCGGGGGGCCTGCCTACGAGCAGTACTTC.

V is TRBV6-5 and J is TRBJ1-2; D gene uncertain. The germline V and J ends were trimmed by 0 bases and 7 bases, with 6 bases remaining between them. Germline CDR1 is MNHEY and CDR2 is SVGAGI. This CDR3 is built from 12 residues. The DNA for the CDR3 is TGTGCCAGCAGTTACTCGAACAGTGGCTACACCTTC. Translated, it gives CASSYSNSGYTF.

This clone was observed a single time. The CDR3 loop reads CASSPTGQEGYTF. The CDR3 DNA follows: TGTGCCAGCAGCCCGACCGGACAGGAGGGCTACACCTTC. The chain links TRBV11-2 to TRBJ1-2; 7 bases line up with TRBD1. Trimming at V came to 5 bases and at J to 8 bases, leaving 8 bases not matched to a gene. The CDR3 totals 13 residues. Germline-derived CDR1 and CDR2 are SGHAT and FQNNGV.

The rearrangement uses TRBV4-3 and TRBJ2-1; 10 nucleotides match TRBD2. From germline, CDR1 is LGHNA and CDR2 YSLEER. The V segment lost 3 bases and the J segment 4 bases; nucleotides outside the gene matches: 9. This CDR3 has 17 residues. The CDR3, as DNA: TGCGCCAGCAGCCAGGTAAAACTAGCGGGGAAGTACAATGAGCAGTTCTTC. Translating it yields CASSQVKLAGKYNEQFF.

The chain has TRBV27 and TRBJ1-1; 7 nucleotides align to TRBD1. Per germline, CDR1 MNHEY and CDR2 SMNVEV (reference sequence). With V trimmed by 5 bases and J by 4 bases, 10 bases remained unmatched. The CDR3 has 15 amino acids. In DNA form, the CDR3 reads TGTGCCAGCAGTCCCCCGACAGGGAAGAGCACTGAAGCTTTCTTT. Amino acid sequence: CASSPPTGKSTEAFF.

This chain links TRBV5-4 with TRBJ1-1; D gene ambiguous. The V end lost 6 bases, the J end lost 2 bases, and 17 bases lay between the germline ends. CDR3 length equals 15 residues. Germline CDR1 is SGHNT and CDR2 is YYREEE (reference sequence). The CDR3 DNA follows: TGTGCCAGCACCCACCCCGCGGCGAACAACACTGAAGCTTTCTTT. Translated: CASTHPAANNTEAFF. The whole variable domain, filled in from reference TRBV5-4 and TRBJ1-1, reads ETGVTQSPTHLIKTRGQQVTLRCSSQSGHNTVSWYQQALGQGPQFIFQYYREEENGRGNFPPRFSGLQFPNYSSELNVNALELDDSALYLCASTHPAANNTEAFFGQGTRLTVV.

V is TRBV4-3 and J is TRBJ2-7; TRBD2 aligns across 8 bases. The CDR3 runs 16 residues. J was trimmed by 2 bases and V by 5 bases; bases with no gene match: 11. Germline CDR1 is LGHNA and CDR2 is YSLEER. The CDR3 DNA is TGCGCCAGCAGCAGAAGGTCTAGCGGGTACCCCTACGAGCAGTACTTC. It codes for CASSRRSSGYPYEQYF.

The chain joins TRBV6-5 to TRBJ1-6; maybe TRBD1 (5 bases). The CDR3 consists of 15 residues. Trimming stripped 6 bases from V and 1 base from J, with 10 bases between. Germline CDR1 and CDR2: MNHEY and SVGAGI. CDR3 amino acids: CASRHQGSYNSPLHF. The DNA for the CDR3 is TGTGCCAGCAGGCACCAGGGATCCTATAATTCACCCCTCCACTTT.

V gene TRBV5-5 combines with J gene TRBJ2-3; 8 nucleotides agree with TRBD2. Germline V gives CDR1 SGHKS, CDR2 YYEKEE (reference sequence). V lost 6 bases to trimming and J lost 3 bases; unmatched junction nucleotides: 12. CDR3 length equals 16 residues. CDR3 DNA: TGTGCCAGCAACCTGTGGGCGGGGGGAGGTACAGATACGCAGTATTTT. Translation gives CASNLWAGGGTDTQYF.

The chain employs TRBV5-1 and TRBJ2-5, with 7 bases lining up with TRBD1. This CDR3 is 14 amino acids long. Unmatched junction bases numbered 6, after V lost 4 bases and J lost 3 bases. The germline V gene has CDR1 SGHRS and CDR2 YFSETQ. The CDR3, as DNA: TGCGCCAGCAGCCAGGCCGACAGGGAAGAGACCCAGTACTTC. This codes for CASSQADREETQYF.

The chain recombines TRBV7-4 with TRBJ2-3, with unresolved D. The V gene lost 1 base and the J gene lost 2 bases, with 4 bases spanning the gap. Germline CDR1 and CDR2: SGHVT and SQSDAQ. The CDR3 length is 13 residues. This CDR3 reads CASSLDSTDTQYF. The CDR3 nucleotides read TGTGCCAGCAGCTTAGACTCCACAGATACGCAGTATTTT.

The chain combines TRBV30 with TRBJ1-2, with 9 bases matching TRBD1. J gave up 4 bases and V 1 base, and 7 bases lay outside the gene matches. The CDR3 consists of 15 residues. Germline CDR1 and CDR2: GTSNPN and SVGIG (reference sequence). DNA for the CDR3: TGTGCCTGGAGTGCTAGGAGACAGGGGGTCTATGGCTACACCTTC. This translates into CAWSARRQGVYGYTF.

The V and J genes are TRBV6-1 and TRBJ1-4; a weak D match, TRBD1 (6 bases). This CDR3 contains 14 residues. The germline gives CDR1 MNHNS, CDR2 SASEGT. With 6 bases removed from V and 5 bases from J, the gap between germline ends came to 13 bases. The CDR3 sequence is CASSAGQWNEKLFF. CDR3 nucleotides: TGTGCCAGCAGCGCTGGACAGTGGAATGAAAAACTGTTTTTT.